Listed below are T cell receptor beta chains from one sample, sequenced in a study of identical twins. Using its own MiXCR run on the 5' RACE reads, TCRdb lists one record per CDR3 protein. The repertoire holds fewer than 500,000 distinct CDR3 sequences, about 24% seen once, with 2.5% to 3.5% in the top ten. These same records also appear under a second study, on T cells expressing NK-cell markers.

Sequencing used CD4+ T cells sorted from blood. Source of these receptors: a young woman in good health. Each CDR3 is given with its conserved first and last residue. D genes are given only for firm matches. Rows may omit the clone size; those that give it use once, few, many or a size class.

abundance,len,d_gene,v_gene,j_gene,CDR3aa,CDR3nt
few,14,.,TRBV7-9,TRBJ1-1,CASSSHLGQFGAFF,TGTGCCAGCAGCTCCCATCTGGGGCAATTTGGAGCTTTCTTT
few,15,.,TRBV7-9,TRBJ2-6,CASSLALPGANVLTF,TGTGCCAGCAGCTTAGCGCTCCCTGGGGCCAACGTCCTGACTTTC
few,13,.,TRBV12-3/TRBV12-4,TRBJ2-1,CASSLQGGYEQFF,TGTGCCAGCAGTTTACAGGGAGGCTATGAGCAGTTCTTC
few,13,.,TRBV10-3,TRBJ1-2,CAISESHERGYTF,TGTGCCATCAGTGAGTCGCATGAACGCGGCTACACCTTC
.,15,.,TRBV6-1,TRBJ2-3,CASSQRDPYTDTQYF,TGTGCCAGCAGTCAAAGGGATCCCTACACAGATACGCAGTATTTT
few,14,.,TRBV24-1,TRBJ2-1,CATSGGETYNEQFF,TGTGCCACCAGTGGCGGGGAAACCTACAATGAGCAGTTCTTC
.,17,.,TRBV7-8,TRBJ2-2,CASSLKGWGADTGELFF,TGTGCCAGCAGCTTAAAGGGGTGGGGGGCGGACACCGGGGAGCTGTTTTTT
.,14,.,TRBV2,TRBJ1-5,CASSWQTGNQPQHF,TGTGCCAGCAGTTGGCAAACAGGTAATCAGCCCCAGCATTTT
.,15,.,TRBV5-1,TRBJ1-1,CASSPWTELNTEAFF,TGCGCCAGCAGCCCCTGGACAGAACTGAACACTGAAGCTTTCTTT
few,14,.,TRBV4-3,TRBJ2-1,CASSQLLGRYEQFF,TGCGCCAGCAGCCAACTGCTGGGAAGGTATGAGCAGTTCTTC
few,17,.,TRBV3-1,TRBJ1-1,CASSQEQGLLGNTEAFF,TGTGCCAGCAGCCAAGAACAGGGACTTTTGGGGAACACTGAAGCTTTCTTT
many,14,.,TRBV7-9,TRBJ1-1,CASSLQGPNTEAFF,TGTGCCAGCAGCCTCCAGGGTCCGAACACTGAAGCTTTCTTT
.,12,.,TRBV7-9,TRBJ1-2,CASSLQGQGYTF,TGTGCCAGCAGTTTACAGGGACAAGGCTACACCTTC
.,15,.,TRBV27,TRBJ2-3,CASNSRGWGTDTQYF,TGTGCCAGCAATTCCCGGGGCTGGGGCACAGATACGCAGTATTTT
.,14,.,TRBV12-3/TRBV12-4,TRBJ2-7,CASRRRRGGYEQYF,TGTGCCAGCAGGCGCCGGAGGGGGGGCTACGAGCAGTACTTC
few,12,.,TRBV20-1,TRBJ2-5,CSAPQTSETQYF,TGCAGTGCTCCCCAGACTTCAGAGACCCAGTACTTC
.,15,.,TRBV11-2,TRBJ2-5,CASSLLPGVQETQYF,TGTGCCAGCAGCTTGCTACCGGGAGTCCAAGAGACCCAGTACTTC
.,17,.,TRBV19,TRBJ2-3,CASSITKAGSHTDTQYF,TGTGCCAGTAGTATTACCAAGGCGGGATCGCACACAGATACGCAGTATTTT
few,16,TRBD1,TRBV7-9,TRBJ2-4,CASSLSGTGSPNIQYF,TGTGCCAGCAGCTTATCCGGGACAGGGTCTCCGAACATTCAGTACTTC
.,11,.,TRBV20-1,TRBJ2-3,CSAHRGDTQYF,TGCAGTGCTCATCGGGGGGATACGCAGTATTTT
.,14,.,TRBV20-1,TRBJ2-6,CSARDRVGANVLTF,TGCAGTGCTAGGGATCGCGTTGGGGCCAACGTCCTGACTTTC
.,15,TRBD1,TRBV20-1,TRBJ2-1,CSAEKGQGTGYEQFF,TGCAGTGCCGAGAAGGGACAGGGCACGGGATATGAGCAGTTCTTC
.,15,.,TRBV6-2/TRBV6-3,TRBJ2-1,CASRWGLIAYNEQFF,TGTGCCAGCAGATGGGGACTTATTGCCTACAATGAGCAGTTCTTC